The 20 T cell receptor beta chains listed next were all sequenced from one sample in a study of blood T cell repertoires in COVID-19. Using immunoSEQ multiplex PCR, the repertoire was profiled, and TCRdb retains in-frame clones only, with some absent. The table records under 350,000 clones, roughly 80% of them present only once. The specimen sequenced was peripheral blood. These receptor sequences come from a man aged 55 to 70 who had recovered from COVID-19.

The V call is TRBV14, the J call TRBJ2-2; 7 nucleotides match TRBD2. The germline V gene encodes CDR1 SGHDN and CDR2 FVKESK. The CDR3 covers 14 residues. The J segment lost 7 bases and the V segment lost 3 bases, leaving 5 bases of the junction unmatched. The chain's CDR3 is CASSQRDYLGELFF. CDR3 bases: TGTGCCAGCAGCCAGAGGGACTACCTCGGGGAGCTGTTTTTT. Filled out from reference TRBV14 and TRBJ2-2, the complete variable domain reads EAGVTQFPSHSVIEKGQTVTLRCDPISGHDNLYWYRRVMGKEIKFLLHFVKESKQDESGMPNNRFLAERTGGTYSTLKVQPAELEDSGVYFCASSQRDYLGELFFGEGSRLTVL.

This chain joins TRBV6-5 and TRBJ2-7; possibly TRBD1 for D (7 bases). Germline V lookup: CDR1 MNHEY, CDR2 SVGAGI. With 0 bases removed from V and 2 bases from J, the gap between germline ends came to 14 bases. This CDR3 comprises 16 residues. CDR3 DNA sequence: TGTGCCAGCAGTTACTCGGAGGGGGCAGGACCCTACGAGCAGTACTTC. This gives the protein CASSYSEGAGPYEQYF.

This clone came up a few times. This sequence joins TRBV5-1 and TRBJ2-7, with 11 bases matching TRBD2. CDR1 is SGHRS, CDR2 YFSETQ, per germline. V shed 4 bases, J shed 3 bases, and the junction held 6 bases outside the gene matches. The CDR3 consists of 15 residues. CDR3 sequence reads: CASSIGTSGLYEQYF. Written as DNA, the CDR3 is TGCGCCAGCAGCATCGGGACTAGCGGACTCTACGAGCAGTACTTC. The variable domain in full, completed from reference TRBV5-1 and TRBJ2-7, reads KAGVTQTPRYLIKTRGQQVTLSCSPISGHRSVSWYQQTPGQGLQFLFEYFSETQRNKGNFPGRFSGRQFSNSRSEMNVSTLELGDSALYLCASSIGTSGLYEQYFGPGTRLTVT.

V is TRBV4-2 and J is TRBJ2-2; no reliable D call. Trimming pared 4 bases from V and 2 bases from J, leaving 14 bases between. The CDR3 runs to 16 residues. Germline assignment: CDR1 LGHNA and CDR2 YNFKEQ. The DNA for the CDR3 is TGTGCCAGCAGCCCGAGGAGCGTGCAAAACACCGGGGAGCTGTTTTTT. Its translation is CASSPRSVQNTGELFF.

CDR3 region: CASSLDQAPLPTFYEQYF. The DNA of the CDR3 is TGTGCCAGCAGCTTAGATCAGGCTCCTTTGCCCACCTTCTACGAGCAGTACTTC. The chain joins TRBV11-2 to TRBJ2-7; D gene uncertain. Germline-derived CDR1 and CDR2 are SGHAT and FQNNGV. Trimming left V 0 bases short and J 3 bases short, with 21 bases between. The CDR3 length is 18 residues.

V gene TRBV6-5 combines with J gene TRBJ2-3; TRBD2 matches at 8 bases. The CDR3 runs 14 residues. V shed 6 bases and J 2 bases; nucleotides not matched to a gene: 4. Germline assignment: CDR1 MNHEY and CDR2 SVGAGI. CDR3 loop: CASRQAGVTDTQYF. The CDR3 bases are TGTGCCAGCAGACAAGCGGGAGTCACAGATACGCAGTATTTT.

This rearrangement joins TRBV5-4 to TRBJ2-2; TRBD2 agrees at 9 bases. V trimming: 4 bases; J trimming: 2 bases; junction bases outside the gene matches: 6. The CDR3 length is 16 residues. Looked up from germline, CDR1 is SGHNT and CDR2 is YYREEE (reference sequence). The CDR3 reads CASSPLAGQNTGELFF. The CDR3 DNA follows: TGTGCCAGCAGCCCCCTAGCGGGACAAAACACCGGGGAGCTGTTTTTT.

The J gene is TRBJ1-2, the V gene TRBV2; TRBD1 agrees at 10 bases. Germline V gene lookup returns CDR1 SNHLY and CDR2 FYNNEI. The CDR3 runs to 15 residues. The V segment lost 3 bases and the J segment 8 bases; nucleotides outside the gene matches: 9. CDR3 coding DNA: TGTGCCAGCAGTGAGATAAGACAGGGGGCAAGCGGCTACACCTTC. Protein: CASSEIRQGASGYTF.

This clone was picked up one time. The chain joins TRBV21-1 to TRBJ2-7; TRBD2 is taken as the D call from the table, unchecked against the DNA. TRBV21-1 is shown as a pseudogene. The CDR3 runs 15 residues. This chain's CDR3 is CASSKVDGRCYEQYF. The CDR3 nucleotides are TGTGCCAGCAGCAAAGTCGACGGGAGGTGCTACGAGCAGTACTTC.

The chain uses TRBV11-2 and TRBJ1-1, with D maybe TRBD1 (6 bases). The germline gives CDR1 SGHAT, CDR2 FQNNGV. The CDR3 has 15 residues. V lost 5 bases and J 1 base, leaving 14 bases between the germline ends. CDR3 nucleotides: TGTGCCAGCAGCCTACAGGGACTATCGAACACTGAAGCTTTCTTT. Translation: CASSLQGLSNTEAFF.

This clone occurred many times. The V call is TRBV15, the J call TRBJ1-2; D gene ambiguous. This CDR3 is 14 amino acids long. CDR1 LNHNV and CDR2 YYDKDF come from the germline V gene (reference sequence). The germline V and J ends were trimmed by 0 bases and 7 bases, with 12 bases remaining between them. The CDR3 reads CATSRDVQAGGYTF. CDR3 in DNA: TGTGCCACCAGCAGAGATGTTCAGGCGGGTGGCTACACCTTC.

The CDR3 protein is CSVVAGQAGYTF. The CDR3, as DNA: TGCAGCGTTGTGGCAGGGCAAGCTGGCTACACCTTC. This sequence joins TRBV29-1 and TRBJ1-2, with D possibly TRBD1 on 5 matching bases. Germline V lookup: CDR1 SQVTM, CDR2 ANQGSEA. The CDR3 covers 12 residues. Between the trimmed V and J ends, which lost 4 bases and 7 bases, there was a span of 13 bases.

The gene calls are TRBV5-1 and TRBJ2-5; D is unresolved. V lost 1 base, J lost 4 bases, and 2 bases lay in between. CDR1 is SGHRS and CDR2 is YFSETQ in the germline V gene. The CDR3 is 11 residues long. CDR3 nucleotides: TGCGCCAGCAGCTTGCGAGAGACCCAGTACTTC. It translates to CASSLRETQYF.

This clone was seen just once. V is TRBV2 and J is TRBJ2-1; 11 nucleotides match TRBD2. V trimming: 11 bases; J trimming: 7 bases; junction bases outside the gene matches: 13. CDR1 is SNHLY, CDR2 FYNNEI, per germline. CDR3 length: 15 amino acids. CDR3 protein: CACRPSSGRSNEQFF. The DNA for the CDR3 is TGTGCCTGTCGTCCATCTAGCGGGAGGTCAAATGAGCAGTTCTTC.

V usage is TRBV9 and J usage is TRBJ1-3; 8 bases match TRBD1. J was trimmed by 7 bases and V by 2 bases; bases with no gene match: 8. Germline values: CDR1 SGDLS, CDR2 YYNGEE. The length of the CDR3 is 15 residues. CDR3 nucleotide sequence: TGTGCCAGCAGCGTGGGACAGGCCCTACGGAACACCATATATTTT. Translated: CASSVGQALRNTIYF.

The rearrangement links TRBV7-2 to TRBJ2-3, with 10 bases fitting TRBD2. The length of the CDR3 is 17 residues. Per the germline V gene, CDR1 is SGHTA and CDR2 is FQGNSA. The V gene end was trimmed by 3 bases and the J gene end by 6 bases; junction bases not matched to a gene: 12. The CDR3 loop is CASSFRSLAGVTDTQYF. The CDR3 region has the DNA TGTGCCAGCAGCTTCCGATCTCTAGCGGGGGTTACGGATACGCAGTATTTT.

The V and J genes are TRBV9 and TRBJ2-3; 14 nucleotides match TRBD2. This CDR3 is 17 amino acids long. The junction had 9 bases not matched to a gene; V was cut back by 4 bases and J by 5 bases. Germline loops: CDR1 SGDLS, CDR2 YYNGEE. CDR3: CASSSRLAGGPGDTQYF. The CDR3 DNA sequence: TGTGCCAGCAGCTCCCGACTAGCGGGGGGGCCGGGAGATACGCAGTATTTT. The variable domain in full, completed from reference TRBV9 and TRBJ2-3, reads DSGVTQTPKHLITATGQRVTLRCSPRSGDLSVYWYQQSLDQGLQFLIQYYNGEERAKGNILERFSAQQFPDLHSELNLSSLELGDSALYFCASSSRLAGGPGDTQYFGPGTRLTVL.

This chain links TRBV13 with TRBJ2-7, with 8 bases lining up with TRBD1. V dropped 2 bases and J dropped 5; count of bases not matched to a gene: 5. Per the germline V gene, CDR1 is PRHDT and CDR2 is FYEKMQ (reference sequence). The CDR3 runs 14 residues. The DNA for the CDR3 is TGTGCCAGCAGCTTAATCGGACAGGGCCACGAGCAGTACTTC. Protein: CASSLIGQGHEQYF. Supplemented by reference TRBV13 and TRBJ2-7, the full variable domain reads AAGVIQSPRHLIKEKRETATLKCYPIPRHDTVYWYQQGPGQDPQFLISFYEKMQSDKGSIPDRFSAQQFSDYHSELNMSSLELGDSALYFCASSLIGQGHEQYFGPGTRLTVT.

The V call is TRBV7-2, the J call TRBJ1-5, with D possibly TRBD1 on 6 matching bases. Germline V CDR1 and CDR2: SGHTA, FQGNSA. V gave up 0 bases and J gave up 5 bases, with 14 bases separating them. The CDR3 is 16 amino acids. The CDR3, as DNA: TGTGCCAGCAGCTTAGCGCGGCAGGGGATTGATCAGCCCCAGCATTTT. It specifies CASSLARQGIDQPQHF.

V and J are TRBV7-2 and TRBJ2-7, with D perhaps TRBD2 (7 bases). CDR1 is SGHTA, CDR2 FQGNSA, per germline. The V end lost 5 bases, the J end lost 2 bases, and 16 bases lay between the germline ends. This CDR3 contains 15 residues. The CDR3 reads CASSPRGGATYEQYF. CDR3 nucleotide sequence: TGTGCCAGCAGCCCCCGCGGGGGCGCTACCTACGAGCAGTACTTC.